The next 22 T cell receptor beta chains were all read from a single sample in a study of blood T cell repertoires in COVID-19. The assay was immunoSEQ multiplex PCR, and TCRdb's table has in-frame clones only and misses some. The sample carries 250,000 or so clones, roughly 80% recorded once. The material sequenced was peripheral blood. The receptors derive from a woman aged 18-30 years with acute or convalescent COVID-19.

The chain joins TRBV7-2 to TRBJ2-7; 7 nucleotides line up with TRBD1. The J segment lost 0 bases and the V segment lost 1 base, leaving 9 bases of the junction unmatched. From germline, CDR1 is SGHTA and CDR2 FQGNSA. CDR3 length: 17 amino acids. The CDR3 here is CASSLVGDRLSSYEQYF. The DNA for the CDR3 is TGTGCCAGCAGCTTAGTAGGGGACAGATTAAGCTCCTACGAGCAGTACTTC.

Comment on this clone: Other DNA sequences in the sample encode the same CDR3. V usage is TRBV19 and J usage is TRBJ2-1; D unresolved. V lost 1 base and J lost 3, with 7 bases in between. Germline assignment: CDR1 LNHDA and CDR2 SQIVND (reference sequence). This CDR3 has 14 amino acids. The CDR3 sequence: CASSIGGDYNEQFF. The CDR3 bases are TGTGCCAGTAGTATAGGCGGTGACTACAATGAGCAGTTCTTC.

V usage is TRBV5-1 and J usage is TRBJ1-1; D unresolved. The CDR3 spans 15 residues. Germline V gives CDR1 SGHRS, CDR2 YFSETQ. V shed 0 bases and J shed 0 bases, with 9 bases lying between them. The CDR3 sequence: CASSLALTVNTEAFF. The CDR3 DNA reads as TGCGCCAGCAGCTTGGCCCTTACGGTGAACACTGAAGCTTTCTTT. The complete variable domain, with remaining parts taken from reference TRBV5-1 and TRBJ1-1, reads KAGVTQTPRYLIKTRGQQVTLSCSPISGHRSVSWYQQTPGQGLQFLFEYFSETQRNKGNFPGRFSGRQFSNSRSEMNVSTLELGDSALYLCASSLALTVNTEAFFGQGTRLTVV.

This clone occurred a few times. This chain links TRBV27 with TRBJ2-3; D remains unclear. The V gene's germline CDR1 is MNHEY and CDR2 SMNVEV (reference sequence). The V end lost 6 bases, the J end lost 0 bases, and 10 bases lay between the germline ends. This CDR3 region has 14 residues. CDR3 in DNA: TGTGCCAGCAGGCCCATTACTAGCACAGATACGCAGTATTTT. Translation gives CASRPITSTDTQYF.

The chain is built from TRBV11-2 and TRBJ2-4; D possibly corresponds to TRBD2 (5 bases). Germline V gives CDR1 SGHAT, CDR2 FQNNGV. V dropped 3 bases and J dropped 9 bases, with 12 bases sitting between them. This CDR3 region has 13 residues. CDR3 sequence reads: CASSLGASGIQYF. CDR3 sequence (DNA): TGTGCCAGCAGCTTGGGAGCAAGTGGCATTCAGTACTTC. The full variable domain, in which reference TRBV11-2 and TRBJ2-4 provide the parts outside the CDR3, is EAGVAQSPRYKIIEKRQSVAFWCNPISGHATLYWYQQILGQGPKLLIQFQNNGVVDDSQLPKDRFSAERLKGVDSTLKIQPAKLEDSAVYLCASSLGASGIQYFGAGTRLSVL.

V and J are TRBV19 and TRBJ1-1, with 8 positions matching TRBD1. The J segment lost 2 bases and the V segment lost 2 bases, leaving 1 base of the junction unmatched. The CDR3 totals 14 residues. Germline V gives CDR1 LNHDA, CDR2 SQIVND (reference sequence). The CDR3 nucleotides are TGTGCCAGTAGTATACAGGGGGCTAACACTGAAGCTTTCTTT. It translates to CASSIQGANTEAFF.

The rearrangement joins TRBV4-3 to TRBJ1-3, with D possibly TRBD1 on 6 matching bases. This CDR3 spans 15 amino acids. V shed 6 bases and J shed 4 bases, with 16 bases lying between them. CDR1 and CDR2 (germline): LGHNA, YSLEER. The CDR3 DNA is TGCGCCAGCAGAGGGGGAAGCGCCTTCGGAAACACCATATATTTT. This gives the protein CASRGGSAFGNTIYF.

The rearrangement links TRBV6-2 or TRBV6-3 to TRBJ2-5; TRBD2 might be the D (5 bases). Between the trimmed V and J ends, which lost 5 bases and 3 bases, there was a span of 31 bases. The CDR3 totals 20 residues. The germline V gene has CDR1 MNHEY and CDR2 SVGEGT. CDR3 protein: CASSQAAYRSTRLMEETQYF. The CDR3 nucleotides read TGTGCCAGCAGTCAAGCGGCCTACAGATCGACACGGCTTATGGAAGAGACCCAGTACTTC.

In nucleotides, the CDR3 is TGTGCCAGCGGAGGGCCCCTTGGGAATCAGCCCCAGCATTTT. This translates into CASGGPLGNQPQHF. J is TRBJ1-5 and V is TRBV6-5; no definite D call. The V and J ends lost 8 bases and 4 bases respectively, with 15 bases between them. The CDR3 has 14 residues. Germline CDR1 MNHEY, CDR2 SVGAGI.

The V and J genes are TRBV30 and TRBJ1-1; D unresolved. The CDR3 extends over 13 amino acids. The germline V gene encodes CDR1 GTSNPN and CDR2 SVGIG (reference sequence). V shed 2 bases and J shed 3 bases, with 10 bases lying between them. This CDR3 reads CAWSPLTDTEAFF. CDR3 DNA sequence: TGTGCCTGGAGTCCCCTCACAGACACTGAAGCTTTCTTT.

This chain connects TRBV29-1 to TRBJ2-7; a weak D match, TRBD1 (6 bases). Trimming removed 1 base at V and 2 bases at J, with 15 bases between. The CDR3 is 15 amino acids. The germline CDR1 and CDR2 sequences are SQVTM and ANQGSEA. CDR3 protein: CSVEVLRDITYEQYF. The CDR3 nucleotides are TGCAGCGTTGAAGTTCTCCGGGACATCACCTACGAGCAGTACTTC.

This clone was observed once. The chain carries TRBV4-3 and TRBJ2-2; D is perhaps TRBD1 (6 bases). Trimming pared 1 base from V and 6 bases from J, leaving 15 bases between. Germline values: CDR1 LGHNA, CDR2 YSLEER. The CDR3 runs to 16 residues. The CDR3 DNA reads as TGCGCCAGCAGCCAAGGGCGGACAGTATTTTCCGGGGAGCTGTTTTTT. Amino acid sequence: CASSQGRTVFSGELFF.

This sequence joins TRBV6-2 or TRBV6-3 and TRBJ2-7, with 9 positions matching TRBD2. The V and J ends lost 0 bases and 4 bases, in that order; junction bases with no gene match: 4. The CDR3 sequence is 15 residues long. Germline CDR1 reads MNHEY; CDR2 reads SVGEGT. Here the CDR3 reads CASSYSVAGDYEQYF. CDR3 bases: TGTGCCAGCAGTTACTCGGTAGCGGGGGATTACGAGCAGTACTTC.

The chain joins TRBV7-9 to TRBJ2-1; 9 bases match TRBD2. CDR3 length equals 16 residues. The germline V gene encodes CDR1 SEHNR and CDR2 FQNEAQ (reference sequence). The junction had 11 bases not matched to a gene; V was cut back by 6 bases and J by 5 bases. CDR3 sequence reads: CASRPRLAVANNEQFF. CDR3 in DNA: TGTGCCAGCAGACCACGACTAGCGGTGGCTAACAATGAGCAGTTCTTC.

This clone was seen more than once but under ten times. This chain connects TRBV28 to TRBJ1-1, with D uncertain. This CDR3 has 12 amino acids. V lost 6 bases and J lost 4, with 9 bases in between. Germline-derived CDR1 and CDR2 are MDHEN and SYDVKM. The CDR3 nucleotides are TGTGCCAGCAGGAGAGTACCCACTGAAGCTTTCTTT. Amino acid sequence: CASRRVPTEAFF.

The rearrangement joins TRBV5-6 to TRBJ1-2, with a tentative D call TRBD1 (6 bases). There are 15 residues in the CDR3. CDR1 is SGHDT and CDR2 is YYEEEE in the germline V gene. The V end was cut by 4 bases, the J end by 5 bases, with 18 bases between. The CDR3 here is CASSDPTGKFYGYTF. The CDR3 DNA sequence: TGTGCCAGCAGCGACCCTACAGGGAAGTTTTATGGCTACACCTTC.

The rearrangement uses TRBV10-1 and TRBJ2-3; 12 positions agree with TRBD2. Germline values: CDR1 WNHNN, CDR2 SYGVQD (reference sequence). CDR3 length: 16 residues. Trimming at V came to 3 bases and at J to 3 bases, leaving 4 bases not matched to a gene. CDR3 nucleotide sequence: TGCGCCAGCAGTGAAACCGGGACTAGCGGGACAGATACGCAGTATTTT. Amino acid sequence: CASSETGTSGTDTQYF.

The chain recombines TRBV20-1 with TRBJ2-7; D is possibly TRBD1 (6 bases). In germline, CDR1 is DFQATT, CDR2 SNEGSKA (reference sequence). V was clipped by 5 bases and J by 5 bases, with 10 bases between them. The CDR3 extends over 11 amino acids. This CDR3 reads CSADDRNEQYF. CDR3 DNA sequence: TGCAGTGCTGATGACAGGAACGAGCAGTACTTC.

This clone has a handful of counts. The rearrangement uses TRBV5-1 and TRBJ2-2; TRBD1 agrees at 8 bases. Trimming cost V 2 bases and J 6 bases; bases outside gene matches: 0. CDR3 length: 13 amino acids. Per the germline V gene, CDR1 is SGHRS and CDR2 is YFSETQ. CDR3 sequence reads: CASSLQGAGELFF. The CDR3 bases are TGCGCCAGCAGCTTACAGGGGGCCGGGGAGCTGTTTTTT. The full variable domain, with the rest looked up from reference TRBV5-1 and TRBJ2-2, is KAGVTQTPRYLIKTRGQQVTLSCSPISGHRSVSWYQQTPGQGLQFLFEYFSETQRNKGNFPGRFSGRQFSNSRSEMNVSTLELGDSALYLCASSLQGAGELFFGEGSRLTVL.

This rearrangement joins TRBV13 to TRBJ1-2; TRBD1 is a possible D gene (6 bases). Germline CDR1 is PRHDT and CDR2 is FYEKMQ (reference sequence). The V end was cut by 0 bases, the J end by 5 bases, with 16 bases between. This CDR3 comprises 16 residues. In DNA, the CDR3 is TGTGCCAGCAGCTTAGGAGCGGGGGCCTTGACGTATGGCTACACCTTC. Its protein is CASSLGAGALTYGYTF. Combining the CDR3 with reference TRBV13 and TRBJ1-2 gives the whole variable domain AAGVIQSPRHLIKEKRETATLKCYPIPRHDTVYWYQQGPGQDPQFLISFYEKMQSDKGSIPDRFSAQQFSDYHSELNMSSLELGDSALYFCASSLGAGALTYGYTFGSGTRLTVV.

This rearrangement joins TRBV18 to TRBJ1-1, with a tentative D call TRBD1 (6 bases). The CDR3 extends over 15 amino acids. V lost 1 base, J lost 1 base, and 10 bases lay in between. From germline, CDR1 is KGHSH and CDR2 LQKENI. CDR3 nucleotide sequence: TGTGCCAGCTCACCACTTGGACAGCCGAACACTGAAGCTTTCTTT. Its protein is CASSPLGQPNTEAFF.

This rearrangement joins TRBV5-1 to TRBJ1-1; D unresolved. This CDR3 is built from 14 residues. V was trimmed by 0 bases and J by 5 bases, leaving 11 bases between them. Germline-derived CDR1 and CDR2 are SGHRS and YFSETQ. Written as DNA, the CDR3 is TGCGCCAGCAGCTTGGTTGCAGGAAGGACTGAAGCTTTCTTT. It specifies CASSLVAGRTEAFF. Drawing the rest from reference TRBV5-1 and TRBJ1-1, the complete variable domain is KAGVTQTPRYLIKTRGQQVTLSCSPISGHRSVSWYQQTPGQGLQFLFEYFSETQRNKGNFPGRFSGRQFSNSRSEMNVSTLELGDSALYLCASSLVAGRTEAFFGQGTRLTVV.